Listed below are T cell receptor beta chains from one sample, sequenced in a study of blood T cell repertoires in COVID-19. The assay was immunoSEQ multiplex PCR, and TCRdb's table has in-frame clones only and misses some. The sample lists 50,000 to 65,000 clones; under 80% were seen once. The sample comprised PBMCs or T cells enriched from blood (not recorded which). Source of these receptors: a woman in her sixties who had been exposed to COVID-19. Both conserved end residues are part of each CDR3. A D gene is named only where the DNA matches it firmly. Some rows have no size entry. The others give once, few or many, or a class for an expanded clone.

clone_size	v_call	j_call	d_call	cdr3_length	cdr3_nt	cdr3_aa
once	TRBV6-5	TRBJ1-5	NA	11	TGTGCCAGCAAGGGGTCACAGCCCCAGCATTTT	CASKGSQPQHF
NA	TRBV19	TRBJ2-6	NA	19	TGTGCCAGTAGTGTAGCGACAGCCTCGAAATACTCTGGGGCCAACGTCCTGACTTTC	CASSVATASKYSGANVLTF
few	TRBV9	TRBJ1-1	NA	14	TGTGCCAGCAGCGTAGCGGGTGAGGACACTGAAGCTTTCTTT	CASSVAGEDTEAFF
NA	TRBV6-5	TRBJ1-2	NA	13	TGTGCCAGCAGCTCCCACCCAGGATATGGCTACACCTTC	CASSSHPGYGYTF
few	TRBV27	TRBJ1-5	NA	12	TGTGCCAGCAGTTTCTCAGGGAGGCCCCTACATTTT	CASSFSGRPLHF
many	TRBV30	TRBJ2-7	NA	13	TGTGCCTGGAGTGACTATTCGCCCTACGAGCAGTACTTC	CAWSDYSPYEQYF
NA	TRBV18	TRBJ1-4	NA	16	TGTGCCAGCTCGGCAGGGTCCGGAGTGGGTAATGAAAAACTGTTTTTT	CASSAGSGVGNEKLFF
NA	TRBV28	TRBJ1-5	NA	14	TGTGCCAGCAGTTTAGGGGCCGGCGGTCAGCCCCAGCATTTT	CASSLGAGGQPQHF
NA	TRBV9	TRBJ1-1	TRBD1	14	TGTGCCAGCAGCGCGGGACAGGTGAACACTGAAGCTTTCTTT	CASSAGQVNTEAFF
NA	TRBV28	TRBJ2-7	TRBD1	12	TGTGCCAGCCGGACAGGGGCGGCAGGGCAGTACTTC	CASRTGAAGQYF
few	TRBV6-5	TRBJ1-6	NA	13	TGTGCCAGCTCGGCGGTGGGGCGATCACCCCTCCACTTT	CASSAVGRSPLHF
once	TRBV24-1	TRBJ2-1	TRBD2	13	TGTGCCACCAGGGCGTTAGCGGGAAATGAGCAGTTCTTC	CATRALAGNEQFF
NA	TRBV5-6	TRBJ2-1	TRBD2	15	TGTGCCAGCAGCTTGGTAGCGGGGGGCTACAATGAGCAGTTCTTC	CASSLVAGGYNEQFF
NA	TRBV28	TRBJ2-1	TRBD2	17	TGTGCCAGCAGTTTAAGGGCACTAGCGGGAGGTCTTAGTGAGCAGTTCTTC	CASSLRALAGGLSEQFF
NA	TRBV12-3/TRBV12-4	TRBJ1-5	TRBD1	13	TGTGCCAGCAGTGGGGACAGCAGCCAGCCCCAGCATTTT	CASSGDSSQPQHF
NA	TRBV19	TRBJ1-5	NA	15	TGTGCCAGTAGTAAACTGGACAGTCAAGTTCAGCCCCAGCATTTT	CASSKLDSQVQPQHF
NA	TRBV9	TRBJ1-6	NA	14	TGTGCCAGCAGCGTGTGGGCGGGTAATTCACCCCTCCACTTT	CASSVWAGNSPLHF
NA	TRBV7-2	TRBJ2-7	TRBD2	16	TGTGCCAGCAGGCCTAGCGGGGGGGGGCCAGCCTACGAGCAGTACTTC	CASRPSGGGPAYEQYF
NA	TRBV19	TRBJ1-1	NA	13	TGTGCCAGTAGTATCGAGGCGCGATTCAACGCTTTCTTT	CASSIEARFNAFF
few	TRBV15	TRBJ2-1	TRBD2	16	TGTGCCACCAGCAGAGATGCGAGCGGGGGTTACAATGAGCAGTTCTTC	CATSRDASGGYNEQFF
NA	TRBV24-1	TRBJ1-2	NA	14	TGTGCCACCAGTGAATGGGGGGATGGTTATGGCTACACCTTC	CATSEWGDGYGYTF
few	TRBV7-9	TRBJ2-5	TRBD2	15	TGTGCCAGCAGCCCGGGACTAGCGGTTCAAGAGACCCAGTACTTC	CASSPGLAVQETQYF